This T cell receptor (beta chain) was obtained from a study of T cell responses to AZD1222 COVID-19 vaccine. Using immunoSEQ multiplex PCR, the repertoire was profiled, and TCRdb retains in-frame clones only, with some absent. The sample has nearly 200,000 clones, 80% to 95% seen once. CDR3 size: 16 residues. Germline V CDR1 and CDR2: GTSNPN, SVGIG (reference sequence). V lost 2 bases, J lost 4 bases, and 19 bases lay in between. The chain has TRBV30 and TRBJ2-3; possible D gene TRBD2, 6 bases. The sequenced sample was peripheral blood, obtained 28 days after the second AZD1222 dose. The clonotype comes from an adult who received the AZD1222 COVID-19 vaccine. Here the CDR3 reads CAWSSVGTVLPDTQYF. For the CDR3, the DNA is TGTGCCTGGAGTTCCGTGGGGACTGTACTCCCAGATACGCAGTATTTT.